This T cell receptor beta chain came from a study of early T cells in non-severe SARS-CoV-2 infection. Unique molecular identifiers were affixed to single, distinct cDNA molecules. Each CDR3 protein gets one entry after TCRdb re-called the 5' RACE reads with MiXCR. The sample shows around 84,000 distinct CDR3 sequences, around 10% of them seen only once. Germline CDR1 and CDR2: KGHSH and LQKENI. The CDR3 consists of 15 residues. Trimming pared 0 bases from V and 8 bases from J, leaving 11 bases between. Whole-study results and caveats: VDJdb-based annotation leaned toward anti-spike CD8 responses and missed private and CD4 specificities.

This clonotype was counted ten times or more. The antigen remains unidentified. Sequencing was done on a sample of whole blood. The V gene is TRBV18, the J gene TRBJ1-6; a weak D match, TRBD1 (5 bases). The sequence came from an adult who was a healthcare worker with PCR-confirmed SARS-CoV-2 infection or an uninfected control (not recorded which). CDR3 coding DNA: TGTGCCAGCTCACCACCAGGGACCACCTATTCACCCCTCCACTTT. Protein sequence: CASSPPGTTYSPLHF.